These T cell receptor beta chains were read from a single sample in a study of Ad26.COV2.S vaccination and SARS-CoV-2 variants. Sequencing was performed with immunoSEQ multiplex PCR; in TCRdb, only in-frame clones are kept and a portion is missing. The profile shows about 350,000 clones, about 91% of them singletons. The sequenced sample was peripheral blood, obtained after recovery from COVID-19. The receptor source for this set is a human donor who had recovered from COVID-19. Both conserved end residues are part of each CDR3. Each record gives: J gene, V gene, clone size, D gene, CDR3 protein, CDR3 DNA. D genes are given only for firm matches. Not all rows give a size; the values are once, few, many and, for expanded clones, a class.

>TRBJ1-1|TRBV19|NA|NA
CATTAQLNTEAFF
TGTGCCACGACAGCTCAGCTGAACACTGAAGCTTTCTTT
>TRBJ1-4|TRBV7-9|NA|TRBD1
CASSAHRGGGNEKLFF
TGTGCCAGCAGCGCCCACAGGGGCGGGGGTAATGAAAAACTGTTTTTT
>TRBJ2-1|TRBV6-2/TRBV6-3|NA|TRBD1
CASSYRGQLYNEQFF
TGTGCCAGCAGTTACAGGGGGCAGTTGTACAATGAGCAGTTCTTC
>TRBJ1-2|TRBV9|NA|NA
CASSPAGPYGYTF
TGTGCCAGCAGCCCCGCCGGGCCCTATGGCTACACCTTC
>TRBJ2-7|TRBV19|NA|TRBD1
CASSIESGQGEEQYF
TGTGCCAGTAGTATAGAGTCGGGACAGGGAGAAGAGCAGTACTTC
>TRBJ2-2|TRBV7-4|once|TRBD2
CASPKRRGDNTGELFF
TGTGCCAGCCCTAAAAGACGGGGGGACAACACCGGGGAGCTGTTTTTT
>TRBJ1-1|TRBV9|NA|NA
CASSVASQANTEAFF
TGTGCCAGCAGCGTAGCTAGTCAGGCGAACACTGAAGCTTTCTTT
>TRBJ1-1|TRBV25-1|NA|TRBD1
CASIKDRGTEAFF
TGTGCCAGCATTAAGGACAGGGGGACTGAAGCTTTCTTT
>TRBJ1-1|TRBV7-8|NA|TRBD1
CASSQSDRGNTEAFF
TGTGCCAGCAGCCAATCGGACAGGGGGAACACTGAAGCTTTCTTT
>TRBJ1-5|TRBV29-1|NA|TRBD1
CSVGQGFAQPQHF
TGCAGCGTTGGACAGGGGTTTGCTCAGCCCCAGCATTTT
>TRBJ1-3|TRBV19|NA|NA
CASSIYGQSGNTIYF
TGTGCCAGTAGTATATATGGACAGTCTGGAAACACCATATATTTT
>TRBJ1-1|TRBV6-5|NA|NA
CASSSLLGRRTEAFF
TGTGCCAGCAGTTCCCTGCTGGGGCGCCGCACTGAAGCTTTCTTT
>TRBJ2-3|TRBV10-1|NA|NA
CASSESKGGGDTQYF
TGCGCCAGCAGTGAGTCGAAGGGGGGCGGAGATACGCAGTATTTT
>TRBJ2-3|TRBV7-2|NA|NA
CASSLAGGFTDTQYF
TGTGCCAGCAGCTTAGCGGGGGGTTTCACAGATACGCAGTATTTT